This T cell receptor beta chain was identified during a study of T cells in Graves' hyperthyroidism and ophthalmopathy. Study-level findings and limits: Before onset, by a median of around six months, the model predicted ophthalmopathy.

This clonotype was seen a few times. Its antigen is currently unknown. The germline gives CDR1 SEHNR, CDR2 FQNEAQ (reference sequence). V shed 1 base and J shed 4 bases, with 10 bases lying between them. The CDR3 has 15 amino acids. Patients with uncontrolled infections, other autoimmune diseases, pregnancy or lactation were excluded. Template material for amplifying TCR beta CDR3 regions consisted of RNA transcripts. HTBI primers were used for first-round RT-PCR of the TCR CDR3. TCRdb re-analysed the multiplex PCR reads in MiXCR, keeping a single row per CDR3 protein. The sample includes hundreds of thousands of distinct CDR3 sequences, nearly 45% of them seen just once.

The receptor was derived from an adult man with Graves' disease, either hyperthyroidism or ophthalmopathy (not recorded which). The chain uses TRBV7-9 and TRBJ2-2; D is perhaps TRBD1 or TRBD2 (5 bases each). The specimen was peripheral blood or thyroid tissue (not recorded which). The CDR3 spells CASSLVSGSTGELFF. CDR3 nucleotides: TGTGCCAGCAGCTTAGTTTCAGGGAGCACCGGGGAGCTGTTTTTT.